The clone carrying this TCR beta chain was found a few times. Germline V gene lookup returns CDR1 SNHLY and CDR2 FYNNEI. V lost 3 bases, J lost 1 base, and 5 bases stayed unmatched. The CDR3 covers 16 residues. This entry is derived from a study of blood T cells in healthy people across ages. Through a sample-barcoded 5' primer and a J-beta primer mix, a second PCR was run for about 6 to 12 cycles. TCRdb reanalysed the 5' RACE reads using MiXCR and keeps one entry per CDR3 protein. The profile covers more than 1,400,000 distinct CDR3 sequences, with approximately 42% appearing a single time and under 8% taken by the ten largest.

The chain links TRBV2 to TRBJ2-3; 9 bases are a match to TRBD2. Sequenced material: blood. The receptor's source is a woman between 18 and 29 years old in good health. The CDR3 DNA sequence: TGTGCCAGCAGTGACGAAGCGGGGGGCCGCACAGATACGCAGTATTTT. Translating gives CASSDEAGGRTDTQYF. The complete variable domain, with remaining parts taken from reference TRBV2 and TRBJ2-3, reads EPEVTQTPSHQVTQMGQEVILRCVPISNHLYFYWYRQILGQKVEFLVSFYNNEISEKSEIFDDQFSVERPDGSNFTLKIRSTKLEDSAMYFCASSDEAGGRTDTQYFGPGTRLTVL.